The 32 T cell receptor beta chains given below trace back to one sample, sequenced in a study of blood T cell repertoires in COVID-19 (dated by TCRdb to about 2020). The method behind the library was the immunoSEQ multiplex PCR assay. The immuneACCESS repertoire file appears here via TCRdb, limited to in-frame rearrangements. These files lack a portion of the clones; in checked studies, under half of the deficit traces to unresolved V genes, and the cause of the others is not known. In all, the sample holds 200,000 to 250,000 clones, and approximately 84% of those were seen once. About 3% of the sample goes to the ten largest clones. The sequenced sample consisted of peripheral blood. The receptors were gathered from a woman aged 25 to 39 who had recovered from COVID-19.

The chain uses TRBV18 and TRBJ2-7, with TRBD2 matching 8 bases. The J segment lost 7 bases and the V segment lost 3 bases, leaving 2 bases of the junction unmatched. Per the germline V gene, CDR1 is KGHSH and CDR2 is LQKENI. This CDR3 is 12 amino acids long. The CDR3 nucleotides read TGTGCCAGCTCACCGTTAGCGGGAGAGCAGTACTTC. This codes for CASSPLAGEQYF.

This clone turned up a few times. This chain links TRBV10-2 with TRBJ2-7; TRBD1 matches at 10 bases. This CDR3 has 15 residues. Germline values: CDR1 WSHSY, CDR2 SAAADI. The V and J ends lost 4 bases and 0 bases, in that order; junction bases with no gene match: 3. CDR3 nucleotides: TGCGCCAGCAGTGGGGGACAGGGGTTCTCCTACGAGCAGTACTTC. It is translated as CASSGGQGFSYEQYF.

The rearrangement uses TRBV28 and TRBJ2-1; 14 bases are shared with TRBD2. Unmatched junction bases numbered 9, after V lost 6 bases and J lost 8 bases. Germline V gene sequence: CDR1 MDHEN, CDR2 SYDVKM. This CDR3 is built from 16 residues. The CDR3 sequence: CASSPGLAGGFDEQFF. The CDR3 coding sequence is TGTGCCAGCAGCCCCGGACTAGCGGGAGGATTCGATGAGCAGTTCTTC.

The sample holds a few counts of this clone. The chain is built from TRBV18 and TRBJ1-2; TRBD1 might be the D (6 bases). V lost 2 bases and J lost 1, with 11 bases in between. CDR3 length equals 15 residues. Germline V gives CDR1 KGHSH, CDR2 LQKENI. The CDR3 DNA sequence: TGTGCCAGCTCACCAGATTCAGGGGTTAACTATGGCTACACCTTC. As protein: CASSPDSGVNYGYTF.

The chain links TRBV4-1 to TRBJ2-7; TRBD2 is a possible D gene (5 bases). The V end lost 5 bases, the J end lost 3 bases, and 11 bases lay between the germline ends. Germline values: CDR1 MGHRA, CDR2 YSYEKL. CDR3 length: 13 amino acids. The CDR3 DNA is TGCGCCAGCAGCGAGAGGGCCAACTACGAGCAGTACTTC. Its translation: CASSERANYEQYF.

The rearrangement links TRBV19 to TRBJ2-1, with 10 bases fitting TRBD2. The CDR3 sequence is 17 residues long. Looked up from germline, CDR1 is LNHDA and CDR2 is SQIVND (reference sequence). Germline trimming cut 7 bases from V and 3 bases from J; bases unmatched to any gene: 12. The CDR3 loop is CASMVKASGSDYNEQFF. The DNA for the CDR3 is TGTGCCAGTATGGTTAAGGCTAGCGGGAGTGACTACAATGAGCAGTTCTTC. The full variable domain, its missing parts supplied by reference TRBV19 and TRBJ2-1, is DGGITQSPKYLFRKEGQNVTLSCEQNLNHDAMYWYRQDPGQGLRLIYYSQIVNDFQKGDIAEGYSVSREKKESFPLTVTSAQKNPTAFYLCASMVKASGSDYNEQFFGPGTRLTVL.

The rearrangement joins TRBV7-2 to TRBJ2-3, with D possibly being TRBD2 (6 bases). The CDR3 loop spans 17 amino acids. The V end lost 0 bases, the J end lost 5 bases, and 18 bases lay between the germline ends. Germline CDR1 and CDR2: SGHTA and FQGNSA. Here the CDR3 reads CASSLARDHPGGDTQYF. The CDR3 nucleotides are TGTGCCAGCAGCTTAGCGCGGGATCATCCCGGGGGAGATACGCAGTATTTT.

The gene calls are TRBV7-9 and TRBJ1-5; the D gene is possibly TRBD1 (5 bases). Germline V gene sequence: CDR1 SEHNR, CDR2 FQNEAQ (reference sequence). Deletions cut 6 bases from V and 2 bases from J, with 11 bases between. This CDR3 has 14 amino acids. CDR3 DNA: TGTGCCAGCAGTCCATCGGGGGGCAATCAGCCCCAGCATTTT. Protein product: CASSPSGGNQPQHF.

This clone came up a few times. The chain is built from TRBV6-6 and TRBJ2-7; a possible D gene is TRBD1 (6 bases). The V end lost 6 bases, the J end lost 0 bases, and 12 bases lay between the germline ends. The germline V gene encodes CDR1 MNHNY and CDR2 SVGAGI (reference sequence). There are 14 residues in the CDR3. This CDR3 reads CASRPGQNSYEQYF. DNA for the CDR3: TGTGCCAGCAGACCGGGACAAAACTCCTACGAGCAGTACTTC.

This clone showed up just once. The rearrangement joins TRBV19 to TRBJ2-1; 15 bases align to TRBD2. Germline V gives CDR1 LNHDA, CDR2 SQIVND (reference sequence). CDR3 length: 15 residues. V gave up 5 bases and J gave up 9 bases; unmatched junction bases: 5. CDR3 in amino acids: CASSRTSGRGGEQFF. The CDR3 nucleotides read TGTGCCAGTAGTCGGACTAGCGGGAGGGGCGGTGAGCAGTTCTTC.

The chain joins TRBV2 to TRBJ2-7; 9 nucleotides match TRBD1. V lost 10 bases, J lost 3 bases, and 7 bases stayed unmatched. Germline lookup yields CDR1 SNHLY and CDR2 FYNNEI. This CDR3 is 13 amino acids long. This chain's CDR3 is CAMGQGRDYEQYF. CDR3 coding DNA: TGTGCCATGGGACAGGGTCGTGACTACGAGCAGTACTTC.

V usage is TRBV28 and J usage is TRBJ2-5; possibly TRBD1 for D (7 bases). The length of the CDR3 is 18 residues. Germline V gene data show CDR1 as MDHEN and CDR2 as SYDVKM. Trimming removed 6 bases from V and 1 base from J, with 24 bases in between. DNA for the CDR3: TGTGCCAGCAGGCTGACAGGGCAGGGGGGCCTAATCCAAGAGACCCAGTACTTC. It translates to CASRLTGQGGLIQETQYF.

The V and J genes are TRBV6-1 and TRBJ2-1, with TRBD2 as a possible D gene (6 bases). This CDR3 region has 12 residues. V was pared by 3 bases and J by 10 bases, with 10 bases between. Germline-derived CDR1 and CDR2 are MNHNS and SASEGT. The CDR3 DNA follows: TGTGCCAGCAGTGAGGCCGGACTAGAGCAGTTCTTC. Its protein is CASSEAGLEQFF.

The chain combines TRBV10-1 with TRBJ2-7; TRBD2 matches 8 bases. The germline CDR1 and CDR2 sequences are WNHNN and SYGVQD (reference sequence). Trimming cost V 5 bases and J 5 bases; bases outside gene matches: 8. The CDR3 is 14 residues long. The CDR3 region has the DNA TGCGCCAGCAGTCTAAGGACTAGCTCGGACGAGCAGTACTTC. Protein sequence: CASSLRTSSDEQYF.

CDR3 sequence: CASSSNTGGLAKNIQYF. CDR3 nucleotides: TGTGCCAGCAGCTCAAATACAGGGGGTCTAGCCAAAAACATTCAGTACTTC. V usage is TRBV13 and J usage is TRBJ2-4; TRBD1 agrees at 8 bases. Germline values: CDR1 PRHDT, CDR2 FYEKMQ (reference sequence). This CDR3 is 17 amino acids long. V gave up 4 bases and J gave up 0 bases; unmatched junction bases: 8.

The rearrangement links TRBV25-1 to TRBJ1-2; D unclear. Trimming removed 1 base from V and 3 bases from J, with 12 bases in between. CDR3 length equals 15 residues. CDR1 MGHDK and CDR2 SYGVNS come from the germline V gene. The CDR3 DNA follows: TGTGCCAGCAGTGAATCCCACCCGGGTGACTATGGCTACACCTTC. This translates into CASSESHPGDYGYTF.

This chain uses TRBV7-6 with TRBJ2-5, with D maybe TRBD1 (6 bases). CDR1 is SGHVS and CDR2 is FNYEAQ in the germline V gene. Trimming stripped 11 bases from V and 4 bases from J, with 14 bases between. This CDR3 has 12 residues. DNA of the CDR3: TGTGCCGGTCAGGGGTTTGGAGAGACCCAGTACTTC. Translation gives CAGQGFGETQYF.

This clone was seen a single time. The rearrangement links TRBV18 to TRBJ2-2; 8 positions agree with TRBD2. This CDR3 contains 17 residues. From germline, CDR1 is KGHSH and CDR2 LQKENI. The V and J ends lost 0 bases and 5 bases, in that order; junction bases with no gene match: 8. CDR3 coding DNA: TGTGCCAGCTCACCACCGTCAGCGGGGGCCCTTACCGGGGAGCTGTTTTTT. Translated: CASSPPSAGALTGELFF.

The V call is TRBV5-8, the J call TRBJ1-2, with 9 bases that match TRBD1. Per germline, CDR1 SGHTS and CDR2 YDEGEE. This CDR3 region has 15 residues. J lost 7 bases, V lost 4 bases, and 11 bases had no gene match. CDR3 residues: CASSAEDRGVFGYTF. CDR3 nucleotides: TGTGCCAGCAGCGCCGAGGACAGGGGAGTCTTTGGCTACACCTTC.

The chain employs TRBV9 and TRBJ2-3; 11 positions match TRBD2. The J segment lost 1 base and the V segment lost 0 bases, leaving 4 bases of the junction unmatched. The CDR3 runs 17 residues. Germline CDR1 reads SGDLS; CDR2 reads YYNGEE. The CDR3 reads CASSVVGTSGRTDTQYF. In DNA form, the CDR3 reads TGTGCCAGCAGCGTAGTTGGGACTAGCGGCCGCACAGATACGCAGTATTTT.

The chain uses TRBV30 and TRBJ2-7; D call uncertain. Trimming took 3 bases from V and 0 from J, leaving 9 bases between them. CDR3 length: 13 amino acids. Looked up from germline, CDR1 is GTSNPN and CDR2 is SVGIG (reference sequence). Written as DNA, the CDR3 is TGTGCCTGGAGCTCCCTAAGCTCCTACGAGCAGTACTTC. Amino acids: CAWSSLSSYEQYF.

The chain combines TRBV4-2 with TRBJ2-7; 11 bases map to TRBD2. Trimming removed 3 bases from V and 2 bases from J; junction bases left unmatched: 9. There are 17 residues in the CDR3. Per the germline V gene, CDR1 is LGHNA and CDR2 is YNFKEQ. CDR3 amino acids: CASSHALAGVSAYEQYF. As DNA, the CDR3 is TGTGCCAGCAGCCATGCACTAGCGGGAGTATCCGCCTACGAGCAGTACTTC.

The CDR3 region has the DNA TGTGCCTGGAGAATTGTAAGAGGGGCTTTCTTT. Translating gives CAWRIVRGAFF. The chain has TRBV30 and TRBJ1-1; no firm D call. Trimming shortened V by 3 bases and J by 11 bases, and 13 bases separated the two germline ends. Germline values: CDR1 GTSNPN, CDR2 SVGIG (reference sequence). The CDR3 length is 11 residues.

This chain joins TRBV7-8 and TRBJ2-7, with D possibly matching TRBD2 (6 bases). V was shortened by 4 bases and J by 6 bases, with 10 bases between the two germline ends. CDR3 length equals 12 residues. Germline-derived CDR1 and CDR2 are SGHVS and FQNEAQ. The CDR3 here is CASSYGTLEQYF. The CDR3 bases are TGTGCCAGCAGCTATGGGACTCTCGAGCAGTACTTC.

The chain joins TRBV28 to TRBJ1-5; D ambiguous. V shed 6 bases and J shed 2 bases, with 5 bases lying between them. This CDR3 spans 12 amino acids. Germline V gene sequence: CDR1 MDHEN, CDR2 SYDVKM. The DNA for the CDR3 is TGTGCCAGCAGGTCCGGCAATCAGCCCCAGCATTTT. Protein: CASRSGNQPQHF. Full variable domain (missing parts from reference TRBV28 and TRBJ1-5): DVKVTQSSRYLVKRTGEKVFLECVQDMDHENMFWYRQDPGLGLRLIYFSYDVKMKEKGDIPEGYSVSREKKERFSLILESASTNQTSMYLCASRSGNQPQHFGDGTRLSIL.

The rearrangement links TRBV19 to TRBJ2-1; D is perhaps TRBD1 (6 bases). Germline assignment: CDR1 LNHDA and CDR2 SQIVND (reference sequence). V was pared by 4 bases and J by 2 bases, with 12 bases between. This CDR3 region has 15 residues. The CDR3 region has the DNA TGTGCCAGTAGTACCTGGACAGCGCCCTACAATGAGCAGTTCTTC. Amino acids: CASSTWTAPYNEQFF.

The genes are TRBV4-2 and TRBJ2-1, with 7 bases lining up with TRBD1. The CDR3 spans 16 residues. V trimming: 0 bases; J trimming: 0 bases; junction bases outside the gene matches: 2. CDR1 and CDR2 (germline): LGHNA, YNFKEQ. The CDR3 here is CASSQDGTDSYNEQFF. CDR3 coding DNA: TGTGCCAGCAGCCAAGATGGGACAGACTCCTACAATGAGCAGTTCTTC.

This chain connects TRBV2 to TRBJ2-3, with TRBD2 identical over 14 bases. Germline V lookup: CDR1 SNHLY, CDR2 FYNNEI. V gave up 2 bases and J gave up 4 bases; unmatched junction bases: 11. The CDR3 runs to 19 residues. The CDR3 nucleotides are TGTGCCAGCAGTGAACTCTATGGGACTAGCGGGAGATATCCAGATACGCAGTATTTT. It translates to CASSELYGTSGRYPDTQYF.

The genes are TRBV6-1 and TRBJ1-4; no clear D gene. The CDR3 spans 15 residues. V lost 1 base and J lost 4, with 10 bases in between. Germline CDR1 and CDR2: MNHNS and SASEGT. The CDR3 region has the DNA TGTGCCAGCAGTGAAGGTCAGGTACTTAATGAAAAACTGTTTTTT. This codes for CASSEGQVLNEKLFF.

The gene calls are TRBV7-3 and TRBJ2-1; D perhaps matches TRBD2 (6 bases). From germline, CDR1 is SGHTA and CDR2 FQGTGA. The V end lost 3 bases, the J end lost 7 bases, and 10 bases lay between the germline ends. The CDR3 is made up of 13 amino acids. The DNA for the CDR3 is TGTGCCAGCAGCTTCGGCGGGAAAAATGAGCAGTTCTTC. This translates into CASSFGGKNEQFF.

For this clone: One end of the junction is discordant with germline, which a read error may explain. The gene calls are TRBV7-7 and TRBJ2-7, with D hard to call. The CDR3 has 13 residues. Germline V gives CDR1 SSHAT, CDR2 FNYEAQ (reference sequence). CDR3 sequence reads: CASSPRGSYEQYF. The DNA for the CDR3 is TGTGCTAGCAGCCCACGCGGCTCCTACGAGCAGTACTTC.

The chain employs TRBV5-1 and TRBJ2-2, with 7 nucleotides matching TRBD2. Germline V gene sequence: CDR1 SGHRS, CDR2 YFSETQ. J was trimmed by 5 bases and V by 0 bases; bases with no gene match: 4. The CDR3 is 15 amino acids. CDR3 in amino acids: CASSLVRGGTGELFF. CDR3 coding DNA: TGCGCCAGCAGCTTGGTCCGGGGAGGGACCGGGGAGCTGTTTTTT.